This TCR beta chain stems from a study of blood T cell repertoires in COVID-19. Study-level information: Specimens from acute and convalescent COVID-19 originated in the United States, Italy and Spain. T cells, B-cell-depleted T cells, or PBMCs provided the cDNA or gDNA that served as material.

CDR1 is MDHEN and CDR2 is SYDVKM in the germline V gene. V was pared by 5 bases and J by 2 bases, with 11 bases between. The CDR3 has 14 amino acids. In the authors' methods: Using reference gene primer amplification, nucleated cell counts were estimated. The data were produced by immunoSEQ multiplex PCR, yet TCRdb's version contains in-frame clones alone and is incomplete. V and J calls and clone size are those listed in that table; D and trimming were worked out from the DNA. The data contain 120,000 or so clones, roughly 85% of them singletons. The chain employs TRBV28 and TRBJ2-3; D gene unclear. Material: peripheral blood. This clonotype was obtained from a human donor in a cohort sampled during active COVID-19. CDR3 nucleotides: TGTGCCAGCAGTCCCCCCCTTAACACAGATACGCAGTATTTT. It encodes CASSPPLNTDTQYF.